This note documents a single T cell receptor (beta chain) sequence. Its specificity is not known. The data were produced by immunoSEQ multiplex PCR, yet TCRdb's version contains in-frame clones alone and is incomplete. The sample has 52,000 or so clones, roughly 89% seen once. This sample is part of a study of T cells in localized non-small cell lung cancer. Study-wide results and limits: Of the tissues analyzed, uninvolved adjacent lung showed maximal T cell clonality, greater than tumor.

V lost 2 bases to trimming and J lost 8 bases, with 9 bases between them. The CDR3 runs 12 residues. Germline CDR1 and CDR2: SGHTA and FQGNSA. Material: peripheral blood, obtained before any cancer treatment. The TCR was taken from a male donor at least 60 years old with stage III squamous cell lung carcinoma. The genes are TRBV7-2 and TRBJ2-5; a possible D gene is TRBD1 (6 bases). Here the CDR3 reads CASSLQGFTQYF. The DNA for the CDR3 is TGTGCCAGCAGCTTACAGGGGTTTACCCAGTACTTC.